This TCR beta chain was sequenced during a study of preoperative IRX-2 immunotherapy in early breast cancer. Some clones are missing from TCRdb's copy, which holds only in-frame ones; the method was immunoSEQ multiplex PCR. The sample lists tens of thousands of clones; approximately 96% were seen once. The V gene's germline CDR1 is SGHNT and CDR2 YENEEA. Trimming took 5 bases from V and 4 from J; bases not matched to a gene: 7. The CDR3 is made up of 16 amino acids. Sample treatment: preoperative locoregional IRX-2 cytokine immunotherapy. The source was tumor tissue, collected after IRX-2 immunotherapy. This TCR was recovered from a human donor with breast cancer. The rearrangement uses TRBV11-3 and TRBJ2-3; TRBD1 matches at 12 bases. Here the CDR3 DNA reads TGTGCCAGCAGCGCTACCGGGACAGGGGGCGCAGATACGCAGTATTTT. This sequence encodes CASSATGTGGADTQYF.